Below are 10 T cell receptor beta chains sequenced from a single sample in a study of early T cells in non-severe SARS-CoV-2 infection. TCRdb recomputed calls from the 5' RACE reads with MiXCR, one row per CDR3 protein. The sample yields more than 20,000 distinct CDR3 sequences, about 4.5% seen once. Material: whole blood. These receptors came from an adult who was a healthcare worker with PCR-confirmed SARS-CoV-2 infection or an uninfected control (not recorded which).

This clonotype has ten or more counts. V is TRBV27 and J is TRBJ2-1; 9 bases agree with TRBD2. CDR1 is MNHEY, CDR2 SMNVEV, per germline (reference sequence). V dropped 8 bases and J dropped 8; count of bases not matched to a gene: 13. The CDR3 runs 15 residues. This CDR3 reads CASSPGPSGVYEQFF. The DNA for the CDR3 is TGTGCCAGCTCTCCTGGTCCTAGCGGGGTCTATGAGCAGTTCTTC.

This clonotype was observed many times. J is TRBJ2-7 and V is TRBV7-9; 11 bases are shared with TRBD2. The CDR3 is made up of 15 amino acids. From germline, CDR1 is SEHNR and CDR2 FQNEAQ (reference sequence). With 3 bases clipped from V and 7 bases from J, the junction kept 8 bases outside the gene matches. The CDR3 coding sequence is TGTGCCAGCAGCTTGGTAGCGGGGGGGCCAGGAGAGCAGTACTTC. Translation: CASSLVAGGPGEQYF.

This clonotype was counted ten times or more. This rearrangement joins TRBV10-1 to TRBJ2-1; TRBD2 matches 12 bases. CDR1 WNHNN and CDR2 SYGVQD come from the germline V gene (reference sequence). Losses at the gene ends were 0 bases for V and 7 bases for J; bases not matched to a gene: 10. The CDR3 is 18 residues long. The CDR3 sequence: CASSESGLAGGPWNEQFF. CDR3 nucleotide sequence: TGCGCCAGCAGTGAGTCGGGGCTAGCGGGGGGGCCTTGGAATGAGCAGTTCTTC.

This clonotype appeared a few times. The chain couples TRBV28 to TRBJ1-1, with D possibly TRBD1 on 5 matching bases. Germline-derived CDR1 and CDR2 are MDHEN and SYDVKM. The V gene lost 3 bases and the J gene lost 8 bases, with 16 bases spanning the gap. The CDR3 loop spans 14 amino acids. The CDR3 DNA sequence: TGTGCCAGCAGTTTGGCGGGGGGGAGGGGAGAAGCTTTCTTT. Its translation is CASSLAGGRGEAFF.

This clonotype was counted many times. The rearrangement joins TRBV11-2 to TRBJ2-1; 10 bases map to TRBD1. V gave up 2 bases and J gave up 4 bases; unmatched junction bases: 5. In germline, CDR1 is SGHAT, CDR2 FQNNGV. There are 16 residues in the CDR3. CDR3 coding DNA: TGTGCCAGCAGCTTAAAGCCGGGACAGGGGTACAATGAGCAGTTCTTC. Protein: CASSLKPGQGYNEQFF.

Only a few counts were recorded for this clonotype. As DNA, the CDR3 is TGTGCCAGCAGCTTCCACCCTGTTTACGAGCAGTACTTC. Residues: CASSFHPVYEQYF. The chain has TRBV11-2 and TRBJ2-7; D call uncertain. The CDR3 extends over 13 amino acids. Per germline, CDR1 SGHAT and CDR2 FQNNGV. V lost 3 bases to trimming and J lost 4 bases, with 10 bases between them.

This clonotype has a count of ten or more. V usage is TRBV2 and J usage is TRBJ2-1, with D tentatively TRBD2 (7 bases). This CDR3 has 18 amino acids. The germline V gene encodes CDR1 SNHLY and CDR2 FYNNEI. Trimming removed 6 bases from V and 1 base from J, with 22 bases in between. CDR3 residues: CASRGGQGIVSSYNEQFF. Here the CDR3 DNA reads TGTGCCAGCAGGGGGGGGCAGGGGATAGTTTCTTCCTACAATGAGCAGTTCTTC.

This clonotype was seen many times. This chain joins TRBV6-7 and TRBJ1-5; 8 nucleotides agree with TRBD1. TRBV6-7 is an open reading frame whose function is uncertain. The CDR3 sequence is 16 residues long. The V and J ends lost 6 bases and 5 bases, in that order; junction bases with no gene match: 12. Here the CDR3 reads CASSTDSRDRYQPQHF. The CDR3, as DNA: TGTGCCAGCAGCACCGACTCCCGGGACAGGTATCAGCCCCAGCATTTT.

This clonotype showed up many times. This chain connects TRBV20-1 to TRBJ1-1, with D unresolved. Germline V gene lookup returns CDR1 DFQATT and CDR2 SNEGSKA (reference sequence). The CDR3 loop spans 16 amino acids. V was cut by 0 bases and J by 0 bases, with 14 bases left in between. DNA for the CDR3: TGCAGTGCTAGAGACCGCCGAAAAACTATGAACACTGAAGCTTTCTTT. Encoded protein: CSARDRRKTMNTEAFF.

This clonotype has ten or more counts. The CDR3 reads CASSLGGARREKLFF. The CDR3 region has the DNA TGTGCCAGCAGTTTAGGAGGGGCGAGGAGAGAAAAACTGTTTTTT. The chain uses TRBV27 and TRBJ1-4; weak D call: TRBD1 (5 bases). The V end lost 2 bases, the J end lost 8 bases, and 15 bases lay between the germline ends. Germline CDR1 reads MNHEY; CDR2 reads SMNVEV (reference sequence). This CDR3 is 15 amino acids long.